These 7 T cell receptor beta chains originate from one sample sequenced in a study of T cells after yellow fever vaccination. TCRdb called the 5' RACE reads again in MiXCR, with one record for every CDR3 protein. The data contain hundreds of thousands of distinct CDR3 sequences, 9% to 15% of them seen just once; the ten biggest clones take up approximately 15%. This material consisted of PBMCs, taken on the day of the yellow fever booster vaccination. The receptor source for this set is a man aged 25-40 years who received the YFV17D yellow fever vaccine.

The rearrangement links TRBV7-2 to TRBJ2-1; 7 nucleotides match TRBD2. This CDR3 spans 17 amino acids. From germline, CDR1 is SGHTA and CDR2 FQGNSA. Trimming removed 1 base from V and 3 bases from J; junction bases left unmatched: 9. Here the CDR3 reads CASSLGALADNYNEQFF. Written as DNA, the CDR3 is TGTGCCAGCAGCTTAGGTGCTCTAGCGGACAACTACAATGAGCAGTTCTTC. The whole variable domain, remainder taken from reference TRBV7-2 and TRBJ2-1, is GAGVSQSPSNKVTEKGKDVELRCDPISGHTALYWYRQSLGQGLEFLIYFQGNSAPDKSGLPSDRFSAERTGGSVSTLTIQRTQQEDSAVYLCASSLGALADNYNEQFFGPGTRLTVL.

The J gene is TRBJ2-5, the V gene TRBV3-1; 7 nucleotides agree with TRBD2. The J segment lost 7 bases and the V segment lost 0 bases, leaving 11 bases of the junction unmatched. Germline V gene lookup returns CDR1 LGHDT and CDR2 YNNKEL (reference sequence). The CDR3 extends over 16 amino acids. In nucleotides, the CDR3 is TGTGCCAGCAGCCAAGATTTCAGCGGGACCATCTGGACCCAGTACTTC. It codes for CASSQDFSGTIWTQYF.

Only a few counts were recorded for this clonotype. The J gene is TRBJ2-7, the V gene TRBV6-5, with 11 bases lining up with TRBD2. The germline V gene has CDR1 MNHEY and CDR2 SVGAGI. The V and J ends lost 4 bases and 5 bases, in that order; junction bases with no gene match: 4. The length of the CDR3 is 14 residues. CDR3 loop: CASSSLAGVDEQYF. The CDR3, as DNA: TGTGCCAGCAGTTCACTAGCGGGAGTAGACGAGCAGTACTTC.

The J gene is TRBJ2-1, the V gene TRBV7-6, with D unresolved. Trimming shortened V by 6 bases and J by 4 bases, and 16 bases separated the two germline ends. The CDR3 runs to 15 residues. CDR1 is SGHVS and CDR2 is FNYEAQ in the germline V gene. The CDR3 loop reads CASSQGPDAYNEQFF. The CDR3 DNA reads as TGTGCCAGCAGTCAAGGACCAGATGCTTACAATGAGCAGTTCTTC.

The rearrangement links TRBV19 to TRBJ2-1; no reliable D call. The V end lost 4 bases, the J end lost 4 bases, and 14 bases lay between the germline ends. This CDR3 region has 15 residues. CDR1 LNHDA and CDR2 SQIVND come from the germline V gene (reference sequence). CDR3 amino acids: CASSKGLRRYNEQFF. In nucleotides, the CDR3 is TGTGCCAGTAGTAAGGGCCTCCGGCGGTACAATGAGCAGTTCTTC. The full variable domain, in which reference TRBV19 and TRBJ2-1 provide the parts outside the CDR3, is DGGITQSPKYLFRKEGQNVTLSCEQNLNHDAMYWYRQDPGQGLRLIYYSQIVNDFQKGDIAEGYSVSREKKESFPLTVTSAQKNPTAFYLCASSKGLRRYNEQFFGPGTRLTVL.

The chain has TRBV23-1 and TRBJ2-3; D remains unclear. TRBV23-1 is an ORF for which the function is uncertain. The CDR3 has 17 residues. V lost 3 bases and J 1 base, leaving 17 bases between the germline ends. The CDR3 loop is CASSHHADLRGTDTQYF. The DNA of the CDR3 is TGCGCCAGCAGTCACCATGCGGACCTAAGGGGCACAGATACGCAGTATTTT.

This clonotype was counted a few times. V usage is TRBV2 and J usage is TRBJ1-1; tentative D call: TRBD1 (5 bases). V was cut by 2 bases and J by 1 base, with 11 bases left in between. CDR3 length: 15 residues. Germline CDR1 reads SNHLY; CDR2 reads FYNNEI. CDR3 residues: CASSELKGPNTEAFF. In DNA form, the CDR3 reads TGTGCCAGCAGTGAATTGAAGGGGCCGAACACTGAAGCTTTCTTT.